This section outlines one T cell receptor (beta chain) sequence together with its context. Its antigen is still unknown. No base quality information exists; no much larger clone differs at one position. The immunoSEQ Assay, a bias-controlled multiplex PCR, was used to amplify TCRbeta CDR3 regions from genomic DNA. The original pipeline was this. Nucleated cell counts per sample were estimated from amplification of reference gene primers within the assay. To quantify the absolute abundance of each unique TCRbeta CDR3 rearrangement, sequence reads were collapsed and filtered. Productive Simpson clonality was computed per sample as the square root of Simpson's diversity index over productive rearrangements. The clones in this table, taken by TCRdb from immuneACCESS, are in-frame only. Not every clone is retained; where verified, under half of the shortfall comes from an unresolved V gene, and the cause of the rest is unknown. The V and J calls and clone size come from that table; D and trimming were worked out from the DNA. For this sample there are about 180,000 clones; about 81% appear just once. The leading ten clones occupy 12% of the sample.

The record originates from a study of blood T cell repertoires in COVID-19 (dated by TCRdb to the early 2020s). General notes on the study: The collaborator samples originated in the United States, Italy and Spain and spanned the acute and convalescent phases of COVID-19. The material from the prospective study consisted of cDNA or gDNA derived from T cells, B-cell-depleted T cells, or PBMCs. Subjects who had been exposed to COVID-19, were actively infected with it, or had recovered from it provided the deeply sampled blood TCRbeta repertoires that made up the dataset. The repertoires were released in a freely available public database meant as a resource for research on the immune response to SARS-CoV-2. Samples came from the ongoing ImmuneRACE study (first 160 participants) plus 1,254 subjects from 6 global collaborators. The sample metadata nearly always contained a de-identified subject ID, COVID-19 status, age in years and sex. Where HLA class I and class II types were available, the types were taken from metadata supplied by the sample provider, not from assay-based typing. General study outcomes and caveats: How much clinical and demographic metadata was included differed by source and by participant, and the metadata was provided uncurated.

Cut back by 1 base and 4 bases, the V and J ends lie 8 bases apart. Based on the germline V gene (reference sequence), the CDR1 and CDR2 sequences are SGHKS and YYEKEE. Inclusive of the bounding cysteine and phenylalanine, the CDR3 is 14 residues long. Only the CDR3 DNA is retained, 42 bases long and in frame from the first base. One collaborating source in Seattle enrolled patients during active infection and followed them longitudinally through the course of disease. Each collaborating institution followed its own protocols to collect whole blood in K2EDTA tubes. For TCRbeta analysis, collaborators shipped samples as frozen whole blood, isolated PBMCs, or DNA extracted from either of those sample types.

The V and J segments used are TRBV5-5 and TRBJ2-2; 6 matching bases give a weak D call of TRBD1. The sequencing input was peripheral blood. The receptor's source is a woman at least 80 years old with COVID-19, enrolled during active disease. The DNA is TGTGCCAGCAGCTTGATAGGGGGCACCGGGGAGCTGTTTTTT. Translated, this is CASSLIGGTGELFF.